This TCR beta chain appears in the sequencing data of a study of shared clonotypes between healthy human individuals. Across the study: Aged between 18 and 49, the donors were two women and three men. Researchers assigned three CD4 naive, three CD4 memory, two CD8 naive and one CD8 memory plate to each donor. Findings of the study overall: Larger estimated richness was generally recorded for naive subsets relative to memory subsets.

On sorted subsets, replicate PCRs used 150 to 250 ng DNA, or 25,000 to 35,000 T cell genomes. Libraries were prepared by immunoSEQ multiplex PCR; TCRdb keeps only in-frame clonotypes and omits some of them. The sample includes a few million clones, almost 96% of them seen just once. This clone has a single count. The antigen remains unidentified. The origin of this receptor is a man in his late teens or twenties in good health. Sequencing was carried out using naive CD4+ T cells sorted from blood. As to subset: CD45RA+ positively selected.

The CDR3 sequence is CATSRSPGELLFF. Here the CDR3 DNA reads TGTGCCACCAGCAGATCCCCCGGGGAATTGCTGTTTTTT. The chain uses TRBV15 and TRBJ1-4, with unresolved D. The CDR3 runs 13 residues. V lost 2 bases, J lost 14 bases, and 15 bases lay in between. Germline CDR1 and CDR2: LNHNV and YYDKDF (reference sequence).